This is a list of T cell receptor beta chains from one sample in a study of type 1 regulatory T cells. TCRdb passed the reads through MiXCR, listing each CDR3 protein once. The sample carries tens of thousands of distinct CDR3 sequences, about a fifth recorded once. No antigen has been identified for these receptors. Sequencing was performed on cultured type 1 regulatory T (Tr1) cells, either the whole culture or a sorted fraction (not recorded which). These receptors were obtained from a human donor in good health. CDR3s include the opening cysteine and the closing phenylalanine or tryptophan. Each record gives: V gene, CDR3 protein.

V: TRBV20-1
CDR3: CSAWTSGQETQYF

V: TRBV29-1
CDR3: CSVRTSGSGEQFF

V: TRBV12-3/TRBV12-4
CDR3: CASTRNTDTQYF

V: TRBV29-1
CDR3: CSVSTGGWDTQYF

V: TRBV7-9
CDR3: CASSYERGEEYF

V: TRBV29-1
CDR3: CSVRAGVHEQFF

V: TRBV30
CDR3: CAWSAFEANTGELFF

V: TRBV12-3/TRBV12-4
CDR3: CASSSGQLNSPPHF

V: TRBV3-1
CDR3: CASSPSGSTDTQYF

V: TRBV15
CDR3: CATSRYRVAYEQYF

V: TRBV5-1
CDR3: CASSLAGDRAFF

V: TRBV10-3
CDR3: CAISGPGQGARSGANVLTF

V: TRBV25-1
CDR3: CASSEYLGGNEKLFF

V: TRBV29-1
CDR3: CSVRPQENTEAFF

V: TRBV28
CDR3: CASSLPYYGYTF

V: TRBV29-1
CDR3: CSVEVGRGVSGRFF

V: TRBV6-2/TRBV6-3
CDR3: CASTRDSGPEQFF

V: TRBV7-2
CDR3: CASSTFAGRETEAFF

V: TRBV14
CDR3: CASSRGWGSGNTIYF

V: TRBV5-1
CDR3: CASSLARGDTEAFF

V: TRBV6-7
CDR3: CASQNPTPGELFF

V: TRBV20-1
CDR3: CSVKTGTGTYEQYF

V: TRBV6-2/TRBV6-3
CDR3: CASSFRGNYGYTF

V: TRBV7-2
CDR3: CASSRHLREGQETQYF

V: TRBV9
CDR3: CASSVEGTGVETQYF

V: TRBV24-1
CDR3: CATSDPRSGRKEELFF

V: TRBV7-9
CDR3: CASSLSGTGNEKLFF

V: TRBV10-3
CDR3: CAIRSLGSNEQFF

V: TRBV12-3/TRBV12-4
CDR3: CASSLGNEQYF

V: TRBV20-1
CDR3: CSASTGLAGSYEQYF

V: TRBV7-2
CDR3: CASSTGTSSYEQYF

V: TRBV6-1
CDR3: CASSVGDGYNSPLHF

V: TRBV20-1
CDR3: CSALRARADTQYF

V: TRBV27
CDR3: CASSLFGGGNLNTEAFF

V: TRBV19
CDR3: CASSRTPNTGELFF

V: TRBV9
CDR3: CASNEGVVDGGELFF

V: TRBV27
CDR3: CASSFGDRAGSYTF

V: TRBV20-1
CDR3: CSARSPDRGGNEQFF

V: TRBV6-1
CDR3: CASRVRRTGLRTGELFF

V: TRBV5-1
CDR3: CASSLVSGNYNEQFF

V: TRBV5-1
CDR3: CASSREQGDNSPLHF

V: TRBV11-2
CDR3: CASSPGAGVGQETQYF

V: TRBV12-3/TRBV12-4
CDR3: CGSSLTGDRSPLHF

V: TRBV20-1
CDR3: CSARGLAGGSYEQYF

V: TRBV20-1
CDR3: CSARPPTDTQYF

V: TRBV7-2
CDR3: CASSLASAKNIQYF

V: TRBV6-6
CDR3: CASSPWTNNEQFF

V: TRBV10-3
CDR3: CAISESGQAGNTIYF

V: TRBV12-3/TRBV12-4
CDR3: CASSAQTSGNEQFF

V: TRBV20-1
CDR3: CSPMDNEQFF

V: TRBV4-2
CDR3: CASSQLGDARDQPQHF

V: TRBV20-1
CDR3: CSARTGPPETQYF

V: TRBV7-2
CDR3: CASSWTSGPQETQYF